A selection of T cell receptor beta chains follows, all from one sample in a study of blood T cell repertoires in COVID-19. Generated by immunoSEQ multiplex PCR, the TCRdb table keeps only in-frame clones and is missing some. In the table there are a few hundred thousand clones, around 90% of which are singletons. The sample taken for sequencing was peripheral blood. The receptors stem from a woman aged 40 to 49 who had recovered from COVID-19. Both conserved end residues are part of each CDR3. Each record gives: D gene, J gene, CDR3 length, clone size, V gene, CDR3 DNA, CDR3 protein. D genes are given only for firm matches. A clone size is listed for some rows: how often the clone was seen (once, few, many), or a class if it is expanded.

TRBD2,TRBJ2-7,15,.,TRBV3-1/TRBV3-2,TGTGCCAGCAGCCAGACTAGCTCGTCCGACTACGAGCAGTACTTC,CASSQTSSSDYEQYF
.,TRBJ2-1,15,.,TRBV27,TGTGCCAGCAGTCCTAGTACAAGCTCCTACAATGAGCAGTTCTTC,CASSPSTSSYNEQFF
.,TRBJ2-5,15,.,TRBV6-5,TGTGCCAGCAGTTACGGGCGTGCGGGATCGGAGACCCAGTACTTC,CASSYGRAGSETQYF
.,TRBJ2-2,14,few,TRBV27,TGTGCCAGCAGTTTCTCCGTGAACACCGGGGAGCTGTTTTTT,CASSFSVNTGELFF
.,TRBJ1-1,13,.,TRBV10-3,TGTGCCATCGCACCTGGAGGGAACACTGAAGCTTTCTTT,CAIAPGGNTEAFF
.,TRBJ2-3,14,.,TRBV4-2,TGTGCCAGCAGCCAACTGCCGGGTGGAGATACGCAGTATTTT,CASSQLPGGDTQYF
.,TRBJ1-1,14,few,TRBV9,TGTGCCAGCAGCCCGACGGACGGAGGGGTGGAAGCTTTCTTT,CASSPTDGGVEAFF
TRBD2,TRBJ2-5,15,.,TRBV24-1,TGTGCCACCAGTGATTCGACTAGCGGGAGGGTTACCCAGTACTTC,CATSDSTSGRVTQYF
.,TRBJ2-5,14,.,TRBV29-1,TGCAGCGTTGGGGTGACAGGAACTCAAGAGACCCAGTACTTC,CSVGVTGTQETQYF
.,TRBJ2-1,15,.,TRBV27,TGTGCCAGCAGTTTAAAGGCGGATACCTACAATGAGCAGTTCTTC,CASSLKADTYNEQFF
TRBD1,TRBJ1-6,14,.,TRBV9,TGTGCCAGCAGCGTCGACAGGGGGCCGGAACCCCTCCACTTT,CASSVDRGPEPLHF
TRBD1,TRBJ2-1,13,.,TRBV7-9,TGTGCCATCCGGGACAGGGTCGGCAATGAGCAGTTCTTC,CAIRDRVGNEQFF
TRBD1,TRBJ1-5,15,.,TRBV18,TGTGCCAGCTCCTCGGACAGGGGTCACCATCAGCCCCAGCATTTT,CASSSDRGHHQPQHF
TRBD2,TRBJ2-7,15,.,TRBV10-3,TGTGCCATCAGCGCCGCACTAGCGGGTCTAGACGAGCAGTACTTC,CAISAALAGLDEQYF
TRBD2,TRBJ2-1,13,.,TRBV24-1,TGTGCCACCAGTGATCATGGCGGGAGTGAGCAGTTCTTC,CATSDHGGSEQFF
.,TRBJ2-1,14,.,TRBV27,TGTGCCAGCAGTTTACGAAGAGATTACAATGAGCAGTTCTTC,CASSLRRDYNEQFF
TRBD2,TRBJ2-1,16,.,TRBV6-4,TGTGCCAGCAGTGGGGGGTTTAGCGGGAGCTACAATGAGCAGTTCTTC,CASSGGFSGSYNEQFF
TRBD2,TRBJ2-1,17,.,TRBV5-1,TGCGCCAGCGCTTGGCAAAGAGCGGGAGGGCCCCAAAATGAGCAGTTCTTC,CASAWQRAGGPQNEQFF
TRBD2,TRBJ2-1,16,.,TRBV14,TGTGCCAGCAGCCTGGGGACTAGCGGGGTCTACAATGAGCAGTTCTTC,CASSLGTSGVYNEQFF
.,TRBJ2-1,18,.,TRBV4-1,TGCGCCAGCAGCCTTCAATCGTGGGGGGACAGTCTATACAATGAGCAGTTCTTC,CASSLQSWGDSLYNEQFF
TRBD2,TRBJ2-7,15,.,TRBV2,TGTGCCAGCAGTCCCACTAGCGGAGGGACCTACGAGCAGTACTTC,CASSPTSGGTYEQYF
TRBD2,TRBJ2-7,12,.,TRBV28,TGTGCCAGCAGTTTTACTAGCGGTGAGCAGTACTTC,CASSFTSGEQYF
TRBD2,TRBJ2-7,11,.,TRBV20-1,TGCAGTCCAGGGCAGGGAGGGGAGCAGTACTTC,CSPGQGGEQYF
.,TRBJ1-6,15,.,TRBV18,TGTGCCAGCTCACCGGAGAGCTCCTATAATTCACCCCTCCACTTT,CASSPESSYNSPLHF
TRBD1,TRBJ2-3,14,.,TRBV2,TGTGCCAGCAGTGTACAGGGGATACCAGATACGCAGTATTTT,CASSVQGIPDTQYF
TRBD1,TRBJ1-1,14,.,TRBV5-1,TGCGCCAGCAGCTGGACGACAGGGAGCACTGAAGCTTTCTTT,CASSWTTGSTEAFF
TRBD2,TRBJ2-1,17,.,TRBV6-2/TRBV6-3,TGTGCCAGCAGTTACTCGAGACTAGCGGGCCAATACAATGAGCAGTTCTTC,CASSYSRLAGQYNEQFF
TRBD2,TRBJ2-7,15,.,TRBV28,TGTGCCAGCGAATGGGGGGGTAGCGGGAGCACCGAGCAGTACTTC,CASEWGGSGSTEQYF
.,TRBJ1-2,13,.,TRBV24-1,TGTGCCACCAGTGACCCGGAGAACTATGGCTACACCTTC,CATSDPENYGYTF
TRBD1,TRBJ2-2,15,.,TRBV5-1,TGCGCCAGCAGCTTGTACGGACAGGGGACCGGGGAGCTGTTTTTT,CASSLYGQGTGELFF
TRBD1,TRBJ1-6,16,.,TRBV10-2,TGCGCCAGCAGTGAGCAGACAGGGGATCGTAGTTCACCCCTCCACTTT,CASSEQTGDRSSPLHF
TRBD2,TRBJ2-1,15,.,TRBV5-1,TGCGCCAGCAGACTAACTAGCGGGAGAGTAGATGAGCAGTTCTTC,CASRLTSGRVDEQFF
.,TRBJ1-2,12,.,TRBV30,TGTGCCTGGGTACCAGGGAAGTATGGCTACACCTTC,CAWVPGKYGYTF
.,TRBJ2-7,13,.,TRBV28,TGTGCCAGCAGCCTAGGGGCCAGGTACGAGCAGTACTTC,CASSLGARYEQYF
.,TRBJ1-3,16,.,TRBV9,TGTGCCAGCAGCCCCACGGACAGAAACTCTGGAAACACCATATATTTT,CASSPTDRNSGNTIYF
TRBD1,TRBJ2-1,15,.,TRBV19,TGTGCCAGTAGTATAGATACAGGGGAATGGAATGAGCAGTTCTTC,CASSIDTGEWNEQFF
TRBD2,TRBJ2-3,17,.,TRBV24-1,TGTGCCACCAGTGACCAGGGACTAGCGGATCTCACAGATACGCAGTATTTT,CATSDQGLADLTDTQYF
.,TRBJ2-7,14,.,TRBV13,TGTGCCAGCAGAGGGGGGACAGATACCTACGAGCAGTACTTC,CASRGGTDTYEQYF
.,TRBJ2-1,15,.,TRBV5-1,TGCGCCAGCAGCTTGGAGGGGGGGATTGACAATGAGCAGTTCTTC,CASSLEGGIDNEQFF
.,TRBJ2-5,12,.,TRBV20-1,TGCAGTGCTAGTGGCGCGTCAGAGACCCAGTACTTC,CSASGASETQYF
TRBD2,TRBJ2-7,14,.,TRBV4-1,TGCGCCAGCAGCCCGCGGGAGATGGCTTACGAGCAGTACTTC,CASSPREMAYEQYF
.,TRBJ2-7,13,.,TRBV2,TGTGCCAGCAGTGACGAGGGATACTACGAGCAGTACTTC,CASSDEGYYEQYF
TRBD1,TRBJ2-3,15,.,TRBV7-9,TGTGCCAGCAGGAAAAGGGACAGTAACACAGATACGCAGTATTTT,CASRKRDSNTDTQYF
.,TRBJ1-1,11,.,TRBV20-1,TGCAGTGCTCGACTGACAGATGAAGCTTTCTTT,CSARLTDEAFF
.,TRBJ2-6,17,.,TRBV5-4,TGTGCCAGCAGCTTGTACGCAGGGGCGCGAGGGGCCAACGTCCTGACTTTC,CASSLYAGARGANVLTF
TRBD2,TRBJ2-1,14,once,TRBV5-1,TGCGCCAGCAGCGGACTAGAAAGGGACAATGAGCAGTTCTTC,CASSGLERDNEQFF
TRBD1,TRBJ1-6,18,.,TRBV7-7,TGTGCTAGCAGCTTAATCCCCCGACAGGGGGCCTATAATTCACCCCTCCACTTT,CASSLIPRQGAYNSPLHF
.,TRBJ2-3,13,.,TRBV28,TGTGCCAGCAGCGGAAACTCGGACAGCAGGCAGTATTTT,CASSGNSDSRQYF